One sample yielded the 12 T cell receptor beta chains listed below, sequenced in a study of CD8+CD57+ T cells in acquired aplastic anemia. CDR3 and TCR beta VDJ profiling relied on a genomic DNA template. TCRdb independently ran MiXCR on the reads; one entry per CDR3 protein. The sample yields tens of thousands of distinct CDR3 sequences, approximately 45% seen once. The sample comprised sorted CD4+, CD8+, or CD8+CD57+ T cells (not recorded which) from PBMCs. The receptors were gathered from a human donor in good health, serving as a control.

This clonotype was seen only once. Compared with germline, one end of the junction differs, possibly owing to a read error. J is TRBJ2-1 and V is TRBV15; TRBD2 might be the D (6 bases). CDR1 LNHNV and CDR2 YYDKDF come from the germline V gene (reference sequence). This CDR3 comprises 16 residues. CDR3 bases: TGTGCCACCAGCAGAGTTGGGTTGGGGGGACCAAATGAGCGGTTCTTC. Its protein is CATSRVGLGGPNERFF.

This clonotype was recorded many times. The chain joins TRBV7-9 to TRBJ2-5, with D possibly being TRBD2 (6 bases). Germline loops: CDR1 SEHNR, CDR2 FQNEAQ (reference sequence). The CDR3 sequence is 14 residues long. V shed 5 bases and J shed 2 bases, with 12 bases lying between them. For the CDR3, the DNA is TGTGCCAGCAGCACCTCTAGCGCGCAAGAGACCCAGTACTTC. Its protein is CASSTSSAQETQYF.

This clonotype came up many times. The gene calls are TRBV19 and TRBJ1-5; D call uncertain. The CDR3 runs 13 residues. Germline V gives CDR1 LNHDA, CDR2 SQIVND (reference sequence). Deletions cut 3 bases from V and 13 bases from J, with 16 bases between. In DNA form, the CDR3 reads TGTGCCAGTAGTATGGGGAGCGCCAGTCCTCAGCATTTT. This sequence encodes CASSMGSASPQHF.

There are many counts of this clonotype. The gene calls are TRBV5-1 and TRBJ1-1, with TRBD1 as a possible D gene (5 bases). The CDR3 covers 14 residues. CDR1 is SGHRS and CDR2 is YFSETQ in the germline V gene. Trimming stripped 4 bases from V and 1 base from J, with 11 bases between. The chain's CDR3 is CASSQRGGNTEAFF. As DNA, the CDR3 is TGCGCCAGCAGCCAAAGGGGCGGGAACACTGAAGCTTTCTTT.

The chain is built from TRBV7-9 and TRBJ2-7; no clear D. V was clipped by 5 bases and J by 1 base, with 6 bases between them. Germline V CDR1 and CDR2: SEHNR, FQNEAQ (reference sequence). The CDR3 is made up of 12 amino acids. The CDR3 DNA reads TGTGCCAGCAGCCCCGGGTCCTACGAGCAGTACTTC. Protein: CASSPGSYEQYF.

The V call is TRBV5-4, the J call TRBJ1-4; D possibly corresponds to TRBD1 (6 bases). There are 15 residues in the CDR3. Germline assignment: CDR1 SGHNT and CDR2 YYREEE (reference sequence). Trimming removed 4 bases at V and 8 bases at J, with 18 bases between. The CDR3 sequence: CASSPTGLLGEKLFF. The CDR3 DNA follows: TGTGCCAGCAGCCCTACAGGGTTATTGGGCGAAAAACTGTTTTTT.

This clonotype was counted at least ten times. The chain is built from TRBV6-6 and TRBJ2-7; no definite D call. The V end lost 0 bases, the J end lost 2 bases, and 2 bases lay between the germline ends. This CDR3 contains 12 residues. Germline lookup yields CDR1 MNHNY and CDR2 SVGAGI (reference sequence). CDR3 sequence reads: CASSYSTYEQYF. The CDR3 DNA reads as TGTGCCAGCAGTTACTCGACCTACGAGCAGTACTTC.

This clonotype occurred many times. The chain combines TRBV29-1 with TRBJ2-1; possibly TRBD1 or TRBD2 for D (5 bases each). V lost 0 bases and J lost 0, with 15 bases in between. The CDR3 length is 17 residues. CDR1 is SQVTM, CDR2 ANQGSEA, per germline. The DNA for the CDR3 is TGCAGCGTTGAAGACACGGGGACGGAAAGCTCCTACAATGAGCAGTTCTTC. As protein: CSVEDTGTESSYNEQFF.

The chain recombines TRBV9 with TRBJ2-1, with 7 bases aligning to TRBD1. Germline lookup yields CDR1 SGDLS and CDR2 YYNGEE. V shed 2 bases and J 7 bases; nucleotides not matched to a gene: 3. The length of the CDR3 is 13 residues. In DNA, the CDR3 is TGTGCCAGCAGCGTCTCCAGGGGGAATGAGCAGTTCTTC. This gives the protein CASSVSRGNEQFF.

The rearrangement joins TRBV20-1 to TRBJ1-2; no firm D call. Germline assignment: CDR1 DFQATT and CDR2 SNEGSKA (reference sequence). This CDR3 has 13 amino acids. V lost 5 bases and J 3 bases, leaving 13 bases between the germline ends. The CDR3 DNA reads TGCAGTGCTCTTTTATATGGGGACTATGGCTACACCTTC. Translated: CSALLYGDYGYTF.

V and J are TRBV2 and TRBJ2-3; D perhaps matches TRBD2 (6 bases). The CDR3 extends over 16 amino acids. Per germline, CDR1 SNHLY and CDR2 FYNNEI. Between the trimmed V and J ends, which lost 6 bases and 6 bases, there was a span of 22 bases. CDR3 coding DNA: TGTGCCAGCAGCGCGGGGCAAACCCTCACATCGGATACGCAGTATTTT. Its translation is CASSAGQTLTSDTQYF.

The chain recombines TRBV10-3 with TRBJ1-1; maybe TRBD1 (6 bases). The germline gives CDR1 ENHRY, CDR2 SYGVKD. This CDR3 region has 14 residues. The V end lost 10 bases, the J end lost 0 bases, and 15 bases lay between the germline ends. The DNA of the CDR3 is TGTGCCACCATCCGGACAGACATGAACACTGAAGCTTTCTTT. It yields the protein CATIRTDMNTEAFF.